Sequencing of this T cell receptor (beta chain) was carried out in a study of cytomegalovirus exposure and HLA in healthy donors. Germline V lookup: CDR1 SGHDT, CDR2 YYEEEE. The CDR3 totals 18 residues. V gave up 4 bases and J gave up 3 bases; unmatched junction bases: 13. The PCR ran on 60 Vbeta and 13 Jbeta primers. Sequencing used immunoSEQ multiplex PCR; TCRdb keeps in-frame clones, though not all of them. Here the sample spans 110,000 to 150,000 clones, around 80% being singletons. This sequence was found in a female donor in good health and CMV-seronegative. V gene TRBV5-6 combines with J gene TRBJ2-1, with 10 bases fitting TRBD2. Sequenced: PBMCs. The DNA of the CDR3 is TGTGCCAGCAGCCCCAGTCCCCTAGCGGGAGAGGTCTACAATGAGCAGTTCTTC. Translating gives CASSPSPLAGEVYNEQFF.